The present T cell receptor (beta chain) was sequenced within a study of radiotherapy plus CTLA-4 blockade in lung cancer. On the study more broadly: Overall, 15% to 20% of patients showed an objective response, while 25% to 40% attained disease control.

The table came from immunoSEQ multiplex PCR; TCRdb's copy has only in-frame clones and leaves some out. The sample yields around 63,000 clones, 70% to 80% seen once. The germline V gene encodes CDR1 MNHNS and CDR2 SASEGT. There are 14 residues in the CDR3. V was trimmed by 3 bases and J by 3 bases, leaving 12 bases between them. The V gene is TRBV6-1, the J gene TRBJ2-7; D might be TRBD1 (6 bases). This TCR was sampled from a human donor with non-small cell lung cancer whose response to radiotherapy plus ipilimumab could not be evaluated. Some clones in this sample may be carry-over from other donors' samples. The input for sequencing was peripheral blood, taken from a patient treated with radiotherapy plus ipilimumab. The CDR3 sequence is CASSDPDRYYEQYF. The CDR3, as DNA: TGTGCCAGCAGTGACCCCGACAGGTACTACGAGCAGTACTTC.